The entry below gives a single TCR beta chain sequence along with its context. The data were obtained in a study of Ad26.COV2.S vaccination and SARS-CoV-2 variants. Here immunoSEQ multiplex PCR was the method, and the copy in TCRdb shows in-frame clones only, minus some. The profile covers approximately 300,000 clones, with about 86% appearing a single time and less than 2% taken by the ten largest. This sample's treatment: some 20 received Ad26.COV2.S at low or high dose, single or two shots; a few received placebo; per-sample allocation not given. Sampling occurred on day 63 after the first vaccine or placebo injection. Germline V CDR1 and CDR2: SGHRS, YFSETQ. The CDR3 contains 14 residues. The V gene lost 3 bases and the J gene lost 8 bases, with 17 bases spanning the gap.

The chain recombines TRBV5-1 with TRBJ1-2; the D gene is possibly TRBD1 (6 bases). This receptor was identified in a person aged 18-65 years who received the Ad26.COV2.S COVID-19 vaccine or a placebo. Source: peripheral blood, taken in a trial of Ad26.COV2.S vaccine versus placebo. The CDR3 loop is CASSSSGAAGGYTF. The CDR3 nucleotides read TGCGCCAGCAGCTCCTCAGGGGCCGCCGGGGGCTACACCTTC.